The sequence of this T cell receptor (beta chain) was determined in a study of PD-L1 blockade in urothelial cancer. Across the study: At 6 weeks and at 3 weeks (second dose) after treatment start, blood was analyzed. General study points: Below-median TCR clonality that was measured in pretreatment blood predicted better survival.

Profiled with immunoSEQ multiplex PCR; TCRdb holds only in-frame clones, not every one. The sample yields roughly 60,000 clones, approximately 80% seen once. The CDR3 totals 15 residues. CDR1 SGHAT and CDR2 FQNNGV come from the germline V gene. Trimming took off 4 bases at V and 5 bases at J, with 18 bases between the two ends. Worth noting for this clone: Antigen: not known.

This receptor was identified in a man between 65 and 85 years old with urothelial cancer. This chain connects TRBV11-2 to TRBJ2-7; D perhaps matches TRBD2 (6 bases). This sample comprised PBMCs, obtained around atezolizumab (anti-PD-L1) treatment. The CDR3 DNA reads TGTGCCAGCAGCTCCCCCCGGGGGAGAGGCCACGAGCAGTACTTC. Residues: CASSSPRGRGHEQYF.